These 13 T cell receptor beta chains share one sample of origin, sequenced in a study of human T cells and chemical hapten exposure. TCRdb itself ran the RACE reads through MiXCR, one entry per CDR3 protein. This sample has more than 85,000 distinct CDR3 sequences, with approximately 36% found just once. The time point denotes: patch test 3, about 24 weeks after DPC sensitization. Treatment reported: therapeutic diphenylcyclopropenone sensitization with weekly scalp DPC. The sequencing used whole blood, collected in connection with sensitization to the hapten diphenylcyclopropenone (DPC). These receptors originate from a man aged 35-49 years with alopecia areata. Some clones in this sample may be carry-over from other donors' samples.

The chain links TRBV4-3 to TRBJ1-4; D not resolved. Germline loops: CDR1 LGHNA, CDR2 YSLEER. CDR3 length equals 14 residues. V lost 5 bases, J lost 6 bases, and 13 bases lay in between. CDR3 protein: CASSYSLADEKLFF. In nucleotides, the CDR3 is TGCGCCAGCAGCTACAGTCTCGCCGATGAAAAACTGTTTTTT.

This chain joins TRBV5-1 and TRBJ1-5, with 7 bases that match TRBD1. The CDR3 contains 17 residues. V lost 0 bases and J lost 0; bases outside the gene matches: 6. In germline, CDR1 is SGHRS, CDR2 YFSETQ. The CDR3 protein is CASSLGRDRYSNQPQHF. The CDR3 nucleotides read TGCGCCAGCAGCTTGGGACGGGACAGATATAGCAATCAGCCCCAGCATTTT.

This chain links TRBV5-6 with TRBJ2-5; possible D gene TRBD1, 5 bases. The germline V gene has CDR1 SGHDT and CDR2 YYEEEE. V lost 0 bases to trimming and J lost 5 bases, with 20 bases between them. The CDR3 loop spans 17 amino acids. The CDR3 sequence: CASSLGTERHPGETQYF. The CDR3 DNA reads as TGTGCCAGCAGCTTGGGTACAGAAAGACACCCAGGGGAGACCCAGTACTTC.

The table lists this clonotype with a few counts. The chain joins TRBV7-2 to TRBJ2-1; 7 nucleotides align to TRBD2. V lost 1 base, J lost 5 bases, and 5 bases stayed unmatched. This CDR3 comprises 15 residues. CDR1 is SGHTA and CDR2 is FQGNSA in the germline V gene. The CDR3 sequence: CASSLGAGVNNEQFF. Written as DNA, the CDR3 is TGTGCCAGCAGCTTAGGCGCGGGAGTAAACAATGAGCAGTTCTTC.

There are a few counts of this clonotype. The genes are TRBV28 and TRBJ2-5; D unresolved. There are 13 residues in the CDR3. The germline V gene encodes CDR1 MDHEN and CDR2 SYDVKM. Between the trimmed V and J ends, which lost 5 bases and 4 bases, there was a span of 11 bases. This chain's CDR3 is CASSPPSVETQYF. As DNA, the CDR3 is TGTGCCAGCAGTCCGCCCTCGGTAGAGACCCAGTACTTC.

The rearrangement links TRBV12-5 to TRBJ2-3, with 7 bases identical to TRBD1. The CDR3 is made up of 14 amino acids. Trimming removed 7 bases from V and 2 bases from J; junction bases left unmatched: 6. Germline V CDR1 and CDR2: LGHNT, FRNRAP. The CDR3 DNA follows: TGTGCTAGTGCTAGGGACAGCCTCACAGATACGCAGTATTTT. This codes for CASARDSLTDTQYF.

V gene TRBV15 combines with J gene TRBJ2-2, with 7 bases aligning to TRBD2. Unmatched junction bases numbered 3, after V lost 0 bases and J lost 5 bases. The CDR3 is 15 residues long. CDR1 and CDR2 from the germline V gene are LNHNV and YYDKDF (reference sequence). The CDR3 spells CATSREGLPTGELFF. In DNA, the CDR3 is TGTGCCACCAGCAGAGAGGGACTACCTACCGGGGAGCTGTTTTTT.

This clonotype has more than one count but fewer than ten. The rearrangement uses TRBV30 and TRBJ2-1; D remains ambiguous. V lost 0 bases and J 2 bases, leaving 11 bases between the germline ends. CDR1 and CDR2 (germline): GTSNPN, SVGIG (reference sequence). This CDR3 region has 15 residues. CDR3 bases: TGTGCCTGGAGTGTAGTTAGGGTGGCCTACAATGAGCAGTTCTTC. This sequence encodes CAWSVVRVAYNEQFF.

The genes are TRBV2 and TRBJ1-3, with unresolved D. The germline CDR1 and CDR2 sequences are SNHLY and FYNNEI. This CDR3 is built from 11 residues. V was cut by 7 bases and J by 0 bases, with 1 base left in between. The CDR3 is CASNSGNTIYF. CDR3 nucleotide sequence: TGTGCCAGCAACTCTGGAAACACCATATATTTT.

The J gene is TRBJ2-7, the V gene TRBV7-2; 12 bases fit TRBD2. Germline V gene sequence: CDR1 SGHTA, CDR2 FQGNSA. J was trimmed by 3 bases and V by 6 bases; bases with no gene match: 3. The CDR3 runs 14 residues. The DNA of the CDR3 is TGTGCCAGCAGGGAGACTAGCGGGAGCTACGAGCAGTACTTC. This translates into CASRETSGSYEQYF.

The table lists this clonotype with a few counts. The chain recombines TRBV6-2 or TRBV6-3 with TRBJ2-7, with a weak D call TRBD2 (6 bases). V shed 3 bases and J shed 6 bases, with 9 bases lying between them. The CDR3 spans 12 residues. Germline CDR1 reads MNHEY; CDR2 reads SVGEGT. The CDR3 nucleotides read TGTGCCAGCAGTTATGGAGGGACCGAGCAGTACGTC. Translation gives CASSYGGTEQYV.

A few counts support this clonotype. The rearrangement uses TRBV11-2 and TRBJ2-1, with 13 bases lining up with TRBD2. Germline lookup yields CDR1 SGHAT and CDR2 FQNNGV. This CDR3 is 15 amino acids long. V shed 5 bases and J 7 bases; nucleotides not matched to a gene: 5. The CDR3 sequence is CASSRLAGGSNEQFF. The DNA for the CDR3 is TGTGCCAGCAGCCGACTAGCGGGAGGATCAAATGAGCAGTTCTTC.

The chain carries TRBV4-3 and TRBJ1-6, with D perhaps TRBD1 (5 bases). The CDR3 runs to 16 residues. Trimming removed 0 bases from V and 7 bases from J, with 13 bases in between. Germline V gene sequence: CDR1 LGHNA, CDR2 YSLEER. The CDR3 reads CASSQDPTGRNSPLHF. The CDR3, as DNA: TGCGCCAGCAGCCAAGATCCCACAGGAAGGAATTCACCCCTCCACTTT.